This TCR beta chain stems from a study of patients with pleural tuberculosis. As regards this clonotype: This may be a read error: a much more frequent sequence differs by one nucleotide.

TCRdb processed the reads anew with MiXCR; each CDR3 protein has one entry. The sample shows tens of thousands of distinct CDR3 sequences, 15% to 20% of them seen only once. This CDR3 has 15 amino acids. The germline CDR1 and CDR2 sequences are LNHNV and YYDKDF (reference sequence). This TCR derives from a human donor with pleural tuberculosis. The sample was peripheral blood. This rearrangement joins TRBV15 to TRBJ2-5; either TRBD1 or TRBD2 may supply D (5 bases each). CDR3 bases: TGTGTCACCAGCCAGCAAGGGACGGTTGGAGAGACCCAGTACTTC. Amino acids: CVTSQQGTVGETQYF. Together with reference TRBV15 and TRBJ2-5, the CDR3 gives the full variable domain: DAMVIQNPRYQVTQFGKPVTLSCSQTLNHNVMYWYQQKSSQAPKLLFHYYDKDFNNEADTPDNFQSRRPNTSFCFLDIRSPGLGDTAMYLCVTSQQGTVGETQYFGPGTRLLVL.